Listed below are T cell receptor beta chains from one sample, sequenced in a study of cytomegalovirus exposure and HLA in healthy donors. TCRdb keeps only in-frame clones here, not all; method: immunoSEQ multiplex PCR. The profile shows 99,000 or so clones, about an eighth of them singletons. Sequences were obtained from PBMCs. These receptor sequences come from a man between 40 and 49 years old in good health and CMV-seropositive. The CDR3 runs from the conserved cysteine through the conserved F or W. A D gene is named only where the DNA matches it firmly. Rows give clone size only sometimes, using once, few, many, or a class for an expanded clone.

J gene | V gene | clone size | D gene | CDR3 DNA | CDR3 protein
TRBJ1-1 | TRBV7-2 | - | - | TGTGCCAGCAGCCTCCGCGGGAACACTGAAGCTTTCTTT | CASSLRGNTEAFF
TRBJ2-5 | TRBV18 | - | TRBD2 | TGTGCCAGCTCACCATCTAGCGGGAGGCGAGAGACCCAGTACTTC | CASSPSSGRRETQYF
TRBJ2-2 | TRBV5-1 | - | TRBD2 | TGCGCCAGCAGCCTAGGAGTAGCGGGAGCGGGCGGGGAGCTGTTTTTT | CASSLGVAGAGGELFF
TRBJ2-3 | TRBV29-1 | few | - | TGCAGCGTTGCTTTCGGGAACCCAGATACGCAGTATTTT | CSVAFGNPDTQYF
TRBJ2-7 | TRBV30 | few | - | TGTGCCTGGAGTGTGGGGCAGTCCCGGGAGCAGTACTTC | CAWSVGQSREQYF
TRBJ1-1 | TRBV7-9 | few | TRBD1 | TGTGCCAGCAGCTTATTGGGACAGGACACTGAAGCTTTCTTT | CASSLLGQDTEAFF
TRBJ1-3 | TRBV30 | - | TRBD1 | TGTGCCTGGAGTCTTACAGGGGCTGGAAACACCATATATTTT | CAWSLTGAGNTIYF
TRBJ2-7 | TRBV5-1 | few | TRBD2 | TGCGCCAGCAGCTTGACGGGAGGGTACGAGCAGTACTTC | CASSLTGGYEQYF
TRBJ2-7 | TRBV6-4 | few | - | TGTGCCAGCAGTGTGGGACTTCTCGGGGAGCAGTACTTC | CASSVGLLGEQYF
TRBJ2-1 | TRBV6-1 | few | - | TGTGCCAGCAGGTTAGCGAATGAGCAGTTCTTC | CASRLANEQFF
TRBJ2-7 | TRBV19 | - | - | TGTGCCAGTAAGGCGACAGGCAGATACGAGCAGTACTTC | CASKATGRYEQYF
TRBJ1-5 | TRBV30 | few | TRBD1 | TGTGCCTGGGGACAGGGGTTCAATCAGCCCCAGCATTTT | CAWGQGFNQPQHF
TRBJ2-1 | TRBV6-5 | - | TRBD2 | TGTGCCAGCAGTTCGGGACTAGCGGGGAACAATGAGCAGTTCTTC | CASSSGLAGNNEQFF
TRBJ2-7 | TRBV7-6 | few | - | TGTGCCAGCAAACTAAGCCCCCTTAGCGACGAGCAGTACTTC | CASKLSPLSDEQYF
TRBJ1-3 | TRBV5-1 | few | - | TGCGCCAGCAGCTTGGGAACCTGGACTTTAAGAGGAAACACCATATATTTT | CASSLGTWTLRGNTIYF
TRBJ2-7 | TRBV7-9 | - | - | TGTGCCAGCAGCTTCCCCCCGGCAGGGAAGGATTCCCTATACGAGCAGTACTTC | CASSFPPAGKDSLYEQYF
TRBJ1-5 | TRBV27 | few | TRBD1 | TGTGCCAGCAGTTTGGGACAGGGGAAGCAGCCCCAGCATTTT | CASSLGQGKQPQHF
TRBJ1-1 | TRBV7-2 | - | - | TGTGCCAGCAGCCGGGGGGCGCCGAACACTGAAGCTTTCTTT | CASSRGAPNTEAFF
TRBJ2-7 | TRBV18 | few | TRBD2 | TGTGCCAGCTCACCAGGAGCGGGAGGGTGGCTAAGGAGCTCCTACGAGCAGTACTTC | CASSPGAGGWLRSSYEQYF
TRBJ2-1 | TRBV6-1 | few | TRBD2 | TGTGCCAGCAGGGTCGGGACTAGCGGGTACAATGAGCAGTTCTTC | CASRVGTSGYNEQFF
TRBJ2-3 | TRBV10-1 | - | TRBD1 | TGCGCCAGCAGTGGGGACAGGGTCCGGGGGCAGTATTTT | CASSGDRVRGQYF
TRBJ1-2 | TRBV18 | - | - | TGTGCCAGCTCACAATCCGGAGGGGATGGCTACACCTTC | CASSQSGGDGYTF
TRBJ2-7 | TRBV29-1 | - | - | TGCAGCGTTGAAGTTGCGGGCTGGCAGTACTTC | CSVEVAGWQYF
TRBJ1-2 | TRBV23-1 | - | - | TGCGCCAGCAGTCAATCCGGGGGCTACACCTTC | CASSQSGGYTF
TRBJ1-2 | TRBV6-5 | few | TRBD1 | TGTGCCAGCAGTGAGACAGGGGGCACCTATGGCTACACCTTC | CASSETGGTYGYTF
TRBJ2-1 | TRBV28 | - | TRBD2 | TGTGCCAGCAGTTTAGGTAAAGCGGGAGGCCCCTACAATGAGCAGTTCTTC | CASSLGKAGGPYNEQFF
TRBJ1-3 | TRBV28 | - | TRBD1 | TGTGCCAGCAGTCCACCCCCGGGACAGGGGGCTCAAGACTCTGGAAACACCATATATTTT | CASSPPPGQGAQDSGNTIYF
TRBJ2-3 | TRBV5-6 | few | - | TGTGCCAGCAGCTTGTCGTTCTTTAGCACAGATACGCAGTATTTT | CASSLSFFSTDTQYF
TRBJ2-1 | TRBV4-3 | - | TRBD2 | TGCGCCAGCAGCCAAGGGACTAGCGGGATTTACAATGAGCAGTTCTTC | CASSQGTSGIYNEQFF
TRBJ1-5 | TRBV11-2 | few | TRBD1 | TGTGCCAGCAGCTCAGGGACAGGGGGCTTAGGTCAGCCCCAGCATTTT | CASSSGTGGLGQPQHF
TRBJ2-1 | TRBV10-2 | - | TRBD2 | TGCGCCAGCAGCTCGAGCGGAACGGGAGGGCCCTACAATGAGCAGTTCTTC | CASSSSGTGGPYNEQFF
TRBJ1-3 | TRBV14 | few | TRBD1 | TGTGCCAGCAGCCGCCGCCTCGCCGGGACAGGGGGCGATTCTGGAAACACCATATATTTT | CASSRRLAGTGGDSGNTIYF
TRBJ2-3 | TRBV18 | few | - | TGTGCCAGCTCACCACGACTAGGTGGCACAGATACGCAGTATTTT | CASSPRLGGTDTQYF
TRBJ2-7 | TRBV5-1 | - | TRBD2 | TGCGCCAGCAGCTTAGCGGGAGGTTCCTACGAGCAGTACTTC | CASSLAGGSYEQYF
TRBJ1-5 | TRBV18 | - | - | TGTGCCAGCTCACCCTATTCGGGGAATCAGCCCCAGCATTTT | CASSPYSGNQPQHF
TRBJ1-2 | TRBV4-3 | few | - | TGCGCCAGCAGCCAAGAGGGCAACTCTTATGGCTACACCTTC | CASSQEGNSYGYTF
TRBJ1-3 | TRBV6-5 | many | - | TGTGCCAGCAGTTACTGGGGGGGATACTCTGGAAACACCATATATTTT | CASSYWGGYSGNTIYF
TRBJ2-3 | TRBV29-1 | few | TRBD1 | TGCAGCGCGGGGCAGGGGGCTTCAGATACGCAGTATTTT | CSAGQGASDTQYF
TRBJ2-7 | TRBV6-6 | few | - | TGTGCCAGCAACACAGGGCTAGGATACGAGCAGTACTTC | CASNTGLGYEQYF
TRBJ2-3 | TRBV25-1 | once | TRBD2 | TGTGCCAGCAGGACTAGCTGGGGGACAGATACGCAGTATTTT | CASRTSWGTDTQYF
TRBJ2-7 | TRBV29-1 | - | TRBD2 | TGCAGCGTTTCTAGCGGCTCCTACGAGCAGTACTTC | CSVSSGSYEQYF
TRBJ2-7 | TRBV25-1 | - | TRBD1 | TGTGCCAGCAGTGAACAGGGGGCCTCCTACGAGCAGTACTTC | CASSEQGASYEQYF
TRBJ2-4 | TRBV19 | few | TRBD2 | TGTGCCAGTGCGGCCTCCGGGACTAGCGGGAGGAACATTCAGTACTTC | CASAASGTSGRNIQYF
TRBJ2-3 | TRBV29-1 | few | TRBD2 | TGCAGCGTTAAAAAAGCGGGAGGGAGAACAGATACGCAGTATTTT | CSVKKAGGRTDTQYF
TRBJ2-1 | TRBV4-1 | few | TRBD2 | TGCGCCAGCAGCCCCCTGGCGGGAGAGGGCCGGGAGCAGTTCTTC | CASSPLAGEGREQFF
TRBJ2-7 | TRBV4-1 | few | - | TGCGCCAGCAGCCAGGCAGGTCAGGACGAGCAGTACTTC | CASSQAGQDEQYF
TRBJ2-1 | TRBV5-1 | few | - | TGCGCCAGCAGCTTGGCAACACCGAACAATGAGCAGTTCTTC | CASSLATPNNEQFF
TRBJ2-1 | TRBV13 | - | TRBD2 | TGTGCCAGCAGCTCTCTAGCGGGAGGGAAGAATGAGCAGTTCTTC | CASSSLAGGKNEQFF
TRBJ2-7 | TRBV7-9 | - | TRBD1 | TGTGCCAGCAGCTTAGGGACAGGCTACGAGCAGTACTTC | CASSLGTGYEQYF
TRBJ2-1 | TRBV7-3 | few | TRBD2 | TGTGCCAGCAGCCCTTCGGCTAGCGGAGATCAGTTCTTC | CASSPSASGDQFF
TRBJ2-3 | TRBV9 | few | - | TGTGCCAGCAGCCCCCGTCTAGCCAGCACAGATACGCAGTATTTT | CASSPRLASTDTQYF
TRBJ1-3 | TRBV5-5 | few | - | TGTGCCAGCAGGCCCTGGACTGATGGAAACACCATATATTTT | CASRPWTDGNTIYF
TRBJ1-4 | TRBV11-2 | - | TRBD1 | TGTGCCAGCAGCTCCTATCCCCAGGGGGCCGTTGGAGAAAAACTGTTTTTT | CASSSYPQGAVGEKLFF
TRBJ1-5 | TRBV6-6 | few | TRBD1 | TGTGCCAGCAGTGGACAGGGGAGCAATCAGCCCCAGCATTTT | CASSGQGSNQPQHF
TRBJ1-1 | TRBV11-2 | - | - | TGTGCCAGCAGCGAGTGGACAGTGAACACTGAAGCTTTCTTT | CASSEWTVNTEAFF
TRBJ1-4 | TRBV5-1 | - | - | TGCGCCAGCAGCCTGGCCGAGCTAAATGAAAAACTGTTTTTT | CASSLAELNEKLFF